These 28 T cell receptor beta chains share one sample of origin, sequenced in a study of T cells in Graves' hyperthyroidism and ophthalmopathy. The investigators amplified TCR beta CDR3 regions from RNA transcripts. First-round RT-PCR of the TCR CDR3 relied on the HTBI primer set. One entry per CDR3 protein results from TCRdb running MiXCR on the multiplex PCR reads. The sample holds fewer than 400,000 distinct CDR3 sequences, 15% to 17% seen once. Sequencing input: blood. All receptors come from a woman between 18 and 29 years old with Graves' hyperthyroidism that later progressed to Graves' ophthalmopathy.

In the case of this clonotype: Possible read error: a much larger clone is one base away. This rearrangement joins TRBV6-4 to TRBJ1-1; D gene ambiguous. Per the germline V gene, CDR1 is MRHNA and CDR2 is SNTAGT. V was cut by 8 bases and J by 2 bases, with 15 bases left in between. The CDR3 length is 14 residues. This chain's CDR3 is CASGKLGSNTEAFF. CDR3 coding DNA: TGTGCCAGCGGTAAACTTGGATCCAACACTGAAGCTTTCTTT.

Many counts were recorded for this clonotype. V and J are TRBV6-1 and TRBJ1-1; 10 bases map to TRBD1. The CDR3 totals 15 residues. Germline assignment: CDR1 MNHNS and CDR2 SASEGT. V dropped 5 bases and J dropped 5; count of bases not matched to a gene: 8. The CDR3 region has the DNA TGTGCCAGCAGTCAAACCGGGACAGGGGTGACTGAAGCTTTCTTT. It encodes CASSQTGTGVTEAFF.

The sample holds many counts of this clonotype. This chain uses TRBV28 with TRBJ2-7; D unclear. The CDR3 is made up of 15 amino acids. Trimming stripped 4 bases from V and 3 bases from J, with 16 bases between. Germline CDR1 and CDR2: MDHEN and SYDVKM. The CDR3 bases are TGTGCCAGCAGTTCTGTCGGATCCTATGACTACGAGCAGTACTTC. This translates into CASSSVGSYDYEQYF.

CDR3 sequence reads: CASSLLASGRGYEQYF. CDR3 bases: TGCGCCAGCAGCTTGTTGGCTAGCGGGAGGGGATACGAGCAGTACTTC. The chain has TRBV5-1 and TRBJ2-7, with TRBD2 matching 12 bases. The V and J ends lost 1 base and 4 bases, in that order; junction bases with no gene match: 6. Germline V CDR1 and CDR2: SGHRS, YFSETQ. This CDR3 is built from 16 residues. Full variable domain (missing parts from reference TRBV5-1 and TRBJ2-7): KAGVTQTPRYLIKTRGQQVTLSCSPISGHRSVSWYQQTPGQGLQFLFEYFSETQRNKGNFPGRFSGRQFSNSRSEMNVSTLELGDSALYLCASSLLASGRGYEQYFGPGTRLTVT.

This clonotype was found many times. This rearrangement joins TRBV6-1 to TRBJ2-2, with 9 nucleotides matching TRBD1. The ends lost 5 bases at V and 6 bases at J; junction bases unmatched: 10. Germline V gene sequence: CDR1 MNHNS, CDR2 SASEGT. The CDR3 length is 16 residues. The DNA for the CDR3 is TGTGCCAGCAGTTCCCCACAGGGGGCTAACCCCGGGGAGCTGTTTTTT. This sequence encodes CASSSPQGANPGELFF.

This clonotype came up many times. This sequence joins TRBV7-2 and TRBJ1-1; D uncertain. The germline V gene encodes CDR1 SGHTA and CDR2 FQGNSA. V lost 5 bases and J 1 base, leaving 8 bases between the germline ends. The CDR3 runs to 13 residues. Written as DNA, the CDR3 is TGTGCCAGCAGCAGAGAACGGAACACTGAAGCTTTCTTT. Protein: CASSRERNTEAFF. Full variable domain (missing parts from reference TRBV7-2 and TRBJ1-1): GAGVSQSPSNKVTEKGKDVELRCDPISGHTALYWYRQSLGQGLEFLIYFQGNSAPDKSGLPSDRFSAERTGGSVSTLTIQRTQQEDSAVYLCASSRERNTEAFFGQGTRLTVV.

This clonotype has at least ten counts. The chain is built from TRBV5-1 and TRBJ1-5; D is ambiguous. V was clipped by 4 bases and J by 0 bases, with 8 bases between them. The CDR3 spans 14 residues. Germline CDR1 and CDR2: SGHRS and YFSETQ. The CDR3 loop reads CASSPDDSNQPQHF. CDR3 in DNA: TGCGCCAGCAGCCCCGACGATAGCAATCAGCCCCAGCATTTT.

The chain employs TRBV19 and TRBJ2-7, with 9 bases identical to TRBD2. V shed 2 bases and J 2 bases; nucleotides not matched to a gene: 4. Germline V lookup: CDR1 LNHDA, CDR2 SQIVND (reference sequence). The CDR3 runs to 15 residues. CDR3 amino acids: CASSIKREAPYEQYF. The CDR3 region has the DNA TGTGCCAGTAGTATAAAGCGGGAGGCCCCCTACGAGCAGTACTTC.

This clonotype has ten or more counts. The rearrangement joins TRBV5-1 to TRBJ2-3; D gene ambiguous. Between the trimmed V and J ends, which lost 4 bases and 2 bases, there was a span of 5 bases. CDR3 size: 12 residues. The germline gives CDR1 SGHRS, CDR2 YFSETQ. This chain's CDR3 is CASSINTDTQYF. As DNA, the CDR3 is TGCGCCAGCAGCATCAACACAGATACGCAGTATTTT.

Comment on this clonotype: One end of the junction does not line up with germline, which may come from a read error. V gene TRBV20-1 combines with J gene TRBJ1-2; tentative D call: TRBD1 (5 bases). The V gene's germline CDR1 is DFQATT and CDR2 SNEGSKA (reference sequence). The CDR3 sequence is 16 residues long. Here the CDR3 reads CSVRLSRATAGYGYTF. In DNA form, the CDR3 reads TGCAGTGTTAGACTCTCCAGGGCCACCGCTGGCTATGGCTACACCTTC.

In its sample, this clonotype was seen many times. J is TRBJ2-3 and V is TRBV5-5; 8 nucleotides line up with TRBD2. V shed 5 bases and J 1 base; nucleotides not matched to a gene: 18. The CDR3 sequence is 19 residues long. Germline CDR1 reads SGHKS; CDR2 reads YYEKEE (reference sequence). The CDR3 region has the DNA TGTGCCAGCAGTAGACTGGGGACTAGTACGTTTGGGGGCACAGATACGCAGTATTTT. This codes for CASSRLGTSTFGGTDTQYF.

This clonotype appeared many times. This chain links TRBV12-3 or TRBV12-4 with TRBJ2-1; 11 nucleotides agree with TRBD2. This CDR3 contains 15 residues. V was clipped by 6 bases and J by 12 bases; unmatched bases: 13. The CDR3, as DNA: TGTGCCAGCAGGCGCGGGACTAGCGGCCTAGGGGGGCAGTTCTTC. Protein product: CASRRGTSGLGGQFF.

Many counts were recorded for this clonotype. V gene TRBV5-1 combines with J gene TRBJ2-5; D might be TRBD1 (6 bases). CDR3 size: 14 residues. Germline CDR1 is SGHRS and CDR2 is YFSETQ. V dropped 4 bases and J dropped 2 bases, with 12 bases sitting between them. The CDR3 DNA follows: TGCGCCAGCAGCCAAACAGGGATTCAAGAGACCCAGTACTTC. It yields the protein CASSQTGIQETQYF.

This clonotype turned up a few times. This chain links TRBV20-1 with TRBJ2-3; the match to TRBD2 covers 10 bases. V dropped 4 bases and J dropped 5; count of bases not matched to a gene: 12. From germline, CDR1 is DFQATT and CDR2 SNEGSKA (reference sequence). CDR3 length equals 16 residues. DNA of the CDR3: TGCAGTGCTACTAGCGGGAGCGAGCAGTCTATAGATACGCAGTATTTT. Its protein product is CSATSGSEQSIDTQYF.

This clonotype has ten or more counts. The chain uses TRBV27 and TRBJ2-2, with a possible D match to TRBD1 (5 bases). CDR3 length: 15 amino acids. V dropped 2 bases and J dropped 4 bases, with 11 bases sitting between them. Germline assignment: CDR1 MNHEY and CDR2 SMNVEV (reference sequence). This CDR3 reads CASSLKQVITGELFF. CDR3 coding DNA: TGTGCCAGCAGTTTAAAACAGGTTATCACCGGGGAGCTGTTTTTT.

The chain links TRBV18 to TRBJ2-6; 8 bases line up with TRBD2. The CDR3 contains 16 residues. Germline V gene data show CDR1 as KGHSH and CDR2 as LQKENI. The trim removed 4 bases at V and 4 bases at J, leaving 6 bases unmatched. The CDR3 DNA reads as TGTGCCAGCTCACGAACGGGGGGGACAGGGGCCAACGTCCTGACTTTC. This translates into CASSRTGGTGANVLTF. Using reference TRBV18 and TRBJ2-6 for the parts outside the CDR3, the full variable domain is NAGVMQNPRHLVRRRGQEARLRCSPMKGHSHVYWYRQLPEEGLKFMVYLQKENIIDESGMPKERFSAEFPKEGPSILRIQQVVRGDSAAYFCASSRTGGTGANVLTFGAGSRLTVL.

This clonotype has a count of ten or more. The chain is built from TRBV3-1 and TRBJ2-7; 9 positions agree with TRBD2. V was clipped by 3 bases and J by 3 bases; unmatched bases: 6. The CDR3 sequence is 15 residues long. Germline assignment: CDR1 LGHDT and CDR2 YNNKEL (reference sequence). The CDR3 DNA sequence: TGTGCCAGCAGCCAGGTTAGCGGGAGACACTACGAGCAGTACTTC. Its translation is CASSQVSGRHYEQYF.

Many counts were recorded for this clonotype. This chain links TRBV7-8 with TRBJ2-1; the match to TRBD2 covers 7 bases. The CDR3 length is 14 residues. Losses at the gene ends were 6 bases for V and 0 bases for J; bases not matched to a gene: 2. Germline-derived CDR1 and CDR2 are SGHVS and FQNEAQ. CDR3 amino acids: CASRTSDSYNEQFF. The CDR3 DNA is TGTGCCAGCAGAACTAGCGACTCCTACAATGAGCAGTTCTTC.

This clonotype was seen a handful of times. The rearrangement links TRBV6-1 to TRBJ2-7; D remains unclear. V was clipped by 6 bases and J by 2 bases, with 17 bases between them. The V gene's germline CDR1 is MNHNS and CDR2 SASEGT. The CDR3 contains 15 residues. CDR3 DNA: TGTGCCAGCAGCCCTTCCGAAGGCGGACCCTACGAGCAGTACTTC. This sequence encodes CASSPSEGGPYEQYF.

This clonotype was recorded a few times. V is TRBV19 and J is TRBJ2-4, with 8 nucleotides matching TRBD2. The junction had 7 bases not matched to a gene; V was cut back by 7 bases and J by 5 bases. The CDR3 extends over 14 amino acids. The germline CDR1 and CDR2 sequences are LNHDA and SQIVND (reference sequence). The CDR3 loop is CASMGTSGQNIQYF. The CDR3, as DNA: TGTGCCAGTATGGGAACTAGCGGTCAAAACATTCAGTACTTC.

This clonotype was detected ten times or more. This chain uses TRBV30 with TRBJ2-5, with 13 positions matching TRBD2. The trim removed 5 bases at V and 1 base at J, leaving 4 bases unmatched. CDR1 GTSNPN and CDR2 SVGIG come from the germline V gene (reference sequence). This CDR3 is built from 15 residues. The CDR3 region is CAWGTSGTPQETQYF. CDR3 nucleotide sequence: TGTGCCTGGGGGACTAGCGGGACTCCCCAAGAGACCCAGTACTTC.

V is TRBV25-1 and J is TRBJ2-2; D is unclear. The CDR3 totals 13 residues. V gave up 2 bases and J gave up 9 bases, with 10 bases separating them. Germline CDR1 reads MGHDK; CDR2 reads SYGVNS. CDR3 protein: CASSERISRELFF. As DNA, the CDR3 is TGTGCCAGCAGTGAACGGATTAGCAGGGAGCTGTTTTTT.

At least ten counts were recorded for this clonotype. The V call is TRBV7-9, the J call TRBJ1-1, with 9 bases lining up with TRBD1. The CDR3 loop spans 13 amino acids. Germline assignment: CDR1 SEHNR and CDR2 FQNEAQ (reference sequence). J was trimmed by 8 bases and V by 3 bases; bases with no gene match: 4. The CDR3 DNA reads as TGTGCCAGCAGCTTCCCCGGGACAGGGGAAGCTTTCTTT. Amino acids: CASSFPGTGEAFF.

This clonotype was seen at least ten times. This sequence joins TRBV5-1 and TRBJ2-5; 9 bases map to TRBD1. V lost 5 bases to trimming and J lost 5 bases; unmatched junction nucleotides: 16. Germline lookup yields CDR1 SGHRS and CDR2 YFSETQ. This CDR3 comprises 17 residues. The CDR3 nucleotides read TGCGCCAGCAGAAGGGACAGGGCGAGGTTGCCCTGGGAGACCCAGTACTTC. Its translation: CASRRDRARLPWETQYF.

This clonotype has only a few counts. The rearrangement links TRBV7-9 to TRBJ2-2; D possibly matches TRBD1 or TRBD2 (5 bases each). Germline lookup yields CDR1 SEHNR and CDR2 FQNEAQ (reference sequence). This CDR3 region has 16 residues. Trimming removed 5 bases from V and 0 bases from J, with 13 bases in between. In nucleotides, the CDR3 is TGTGCCAGCAGCGGGGACGGAACTCCGAACACCGGGGAGCTGTTTTTT. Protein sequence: CASSGDGTPNTGELFF.

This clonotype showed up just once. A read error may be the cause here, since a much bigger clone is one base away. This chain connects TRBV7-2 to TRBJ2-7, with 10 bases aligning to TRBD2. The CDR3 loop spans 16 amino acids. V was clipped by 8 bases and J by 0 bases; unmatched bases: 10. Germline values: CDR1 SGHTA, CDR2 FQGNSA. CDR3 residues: CASGLKLAGSSYEQYF. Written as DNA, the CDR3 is TGTGCCAGCGGCCTCAAACTAGCGGGAAGCTCCTACGAGCAGTACTTC. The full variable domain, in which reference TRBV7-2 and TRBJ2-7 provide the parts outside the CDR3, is GAGVSQSPSNKVTEKGKDVELRCDPISGHTALYWYRQSLGQGLEFLIYFQGNSAPDKSGLPSDRFSAERTGGSVSTLTIQRTQQEDSAVYLCASGLKLAGSSYEQYFGPGTRLTVT.

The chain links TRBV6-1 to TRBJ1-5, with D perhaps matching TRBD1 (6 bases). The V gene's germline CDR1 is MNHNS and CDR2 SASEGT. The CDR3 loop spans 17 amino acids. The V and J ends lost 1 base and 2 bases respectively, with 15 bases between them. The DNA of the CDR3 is TGTGCCAGCAGTGAAGGATTGGGGGGGCTGGGCAATCAGCCCCAGCATTTT. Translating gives CASSEGLGGLGNQPQHF.

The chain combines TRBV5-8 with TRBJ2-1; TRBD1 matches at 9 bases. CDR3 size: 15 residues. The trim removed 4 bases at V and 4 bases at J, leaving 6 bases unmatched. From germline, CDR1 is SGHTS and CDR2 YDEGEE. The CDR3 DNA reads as TGTGCCAGCAGCCCGGCCGGGACAGGGTACAATGAGCAGTTCTTC. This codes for CASSPAGTGYNEQFF. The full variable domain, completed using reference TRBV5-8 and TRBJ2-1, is EAGVTQSPTHLIKTRGQQATLRCSPISGHTSVYWYQQALGLGLQFLLWYDEGEERNRGNFPPRFSGRQFPNYSSELNVNALELEDSALYLCASSPAGTGYNEQFFGPGTRLTVL.